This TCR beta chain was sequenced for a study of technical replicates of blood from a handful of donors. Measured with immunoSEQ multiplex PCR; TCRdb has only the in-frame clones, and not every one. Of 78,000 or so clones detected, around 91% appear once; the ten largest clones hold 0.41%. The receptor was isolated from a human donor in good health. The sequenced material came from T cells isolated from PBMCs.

The CDR3 DNA is TGTGCCAGCACAAGGGCCAGCTTTTTAGGCGCAGAGGGCTACAATGAGCAGTTCTTC. It codes for CASTRASFLGAEGYNEQFF. J is TRBJ2-1 and V is TRBV27; D is perhaps TRBD2 (5 bases). This CDR3 region has 19 residues. The V gene lost 7 bases and the J gene lost 3 bases, with 28 bases spanning the gap. Germline CDR1 MNHEY, CDR2 SMNVEV (reference sequence).